A single TCR beta chain is shown here with its context. Original handling: Cell counts per sample came from amplifying reference gene primers. Profiled with immunoSEQ multiplex PCR; TCRdb holds only in-frame clones, not every one. V, J and clone size are taken as reported in that table, and D and trimming were inferred from the DNA itself. The repertoire consists of just over 300,000 clones, with nearly 90% occurring once and the leading ten covering about 1.7%. Germline V gives CDR1 MNHEY, CDR2 SVGAGI. The CDR3 length is 14 residues. Trimming at V came to 2 bases and at J to 7 bases, leaving 2 bases not matched to a gene. These data originate in a study of blood T cell repertoires in COVID-19.

The source material was peripheral blood. The V call is TRBV6-5, the J call TRBJ1-5; 10 nucleotides align to TRBD1. The TCR sequence derives from a woman aged 30 to 39 with COVID-19, enrolled during active disease. Written as DNA, the CDR3 is TGTGCCAGCAGTTACGCGACAGGGGGCCAGCCCCAGCATTTT. Encoded protein: CASSYATGGQPQHF.